Listed below are T cell receptor beta chains from one sample, sequenced in a study of CD8 T cells in Susac syndrome. Each CDR3 protein is one row after TCRdb ran MiXCR on the immunoSEQ multiplex PCR reads. The table includes 200,000 to 300,000 distinct CDR3 sequences, less than 96% detected once. The specimen sequenced was CD4+ T cells from PBMCs. The receptors stem from a human donor with Susac syndrome. Each CDR3 is given without its conserved first and last residue.

TRBJ2-7,TRBV29-1,SARVAGAYEQY
TRBJ2-3,TRBV30,AWSNRDLQY
TRBJ1-2,TRBV18,ASSPRTGDNYGYT
TRBJ1-1,TRBV12-3/TRBV12-4,ASTRQGAYTEAF
TRBJ2-5,TRBV15,ATSRPSRGLAGGYGETQY
TRBJ2-3,TRBV20-1,SARARTGVGDTQY
TRBJ2-3,TRBV4-1,ASSGDGRYTQY
TRBJ2-3,TRBV4-2,ASSHRTDTQY
TRBJ1-2,TRBV10-3,AINRQGSDYGYT
TRBJ2-3,TRBV6-6,ASSYSRGTDTQY
TRBJ1-1,TRBV27,ASNRDRVNTEAF
TRBJ2-7,TRBV29-1,SVEESGPYEQY
TRBJ1-1,TRBV28,ASPRGDREAF
TRBJ1-5,TRBV30,ACQWRDNQPQH
TRBJ2-3,TRBV29-1,SVGGTGVLDTQY
TRBJ2-6,TRBV12-3/TRBV12-4,ASTWGPGANVLT
TRBJ2-3,TRBV12-3/TRBV12-4,ASSLGTSGGVRTQY
TRBJ2-7,TRBV6-5,ASSSRVPVGSYEQY
TRBJ2-2,TRBV11-2,ASVVVAGAVAGELF
TRBJ2-7,TRBV20-1,SARDIAGLLYEQY
TRBJ2-1,TRBV12-3/TRBV12-4,ASSFGGGQQF
TRBJ1-1,TRBV5-1,ASSPVRRRTEAF
TRBJ1-2,TRBV24-1,ATSDFARSYGYT
TRBJ2-7,TRBV5-1,ASSLGGGSYEQY
TRBJ2-5,TRBV24-1,ATSDTPQGGTQY
TRBJ1-2,TRBV18,ASSLQGPNYGYT
TRBJ1-1,TRBV20-1,SASPAPEAEAF
TRBJ2-3,TRBV15,ATSRGLTDTQY
TRBJ2-1,TRBV20-1,SAAPSGRRSYNEQF
TRBJ2-5,TRBV20-1,SATRRREREETQY
TRBJ2-4,TRBV28,ASGKSGALMNIQY
TRBJ2-1,TRBV15,ATSSRWEPGNEQF
TRBJ2-5,TRBV20-1,SAQGQPQETQY
TRBJ2-1,TRBV11-3,ASSLVDGEQF
TRBJ2-7,TRBV11-2,ASSPNPKGQAHEQY
TRBJ1-5,TRBV4-1,ASSQGVGQPQH
TRBJ1-1,TRBV7-2,ASSLGGRTEAF
TRBJ2-5,TRBV20-1,SARDPGAGSGETQY
TRBJ2-1,TRBV9,ASSVGPGTSSYNEQF